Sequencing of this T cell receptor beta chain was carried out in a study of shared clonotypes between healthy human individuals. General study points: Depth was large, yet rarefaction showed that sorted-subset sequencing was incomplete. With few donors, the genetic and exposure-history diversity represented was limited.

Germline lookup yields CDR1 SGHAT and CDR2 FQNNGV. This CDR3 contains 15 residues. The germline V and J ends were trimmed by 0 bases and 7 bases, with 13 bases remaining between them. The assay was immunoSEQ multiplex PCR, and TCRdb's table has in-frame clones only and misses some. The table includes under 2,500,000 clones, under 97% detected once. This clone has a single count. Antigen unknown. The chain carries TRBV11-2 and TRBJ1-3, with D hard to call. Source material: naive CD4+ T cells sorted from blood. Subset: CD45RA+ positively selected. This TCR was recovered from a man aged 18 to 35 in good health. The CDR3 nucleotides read TGTGCCAGCAGCTTAGAGGTTGACGGCCACAACACCATATATTTT. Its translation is CASSLEVDGHNTIYF.